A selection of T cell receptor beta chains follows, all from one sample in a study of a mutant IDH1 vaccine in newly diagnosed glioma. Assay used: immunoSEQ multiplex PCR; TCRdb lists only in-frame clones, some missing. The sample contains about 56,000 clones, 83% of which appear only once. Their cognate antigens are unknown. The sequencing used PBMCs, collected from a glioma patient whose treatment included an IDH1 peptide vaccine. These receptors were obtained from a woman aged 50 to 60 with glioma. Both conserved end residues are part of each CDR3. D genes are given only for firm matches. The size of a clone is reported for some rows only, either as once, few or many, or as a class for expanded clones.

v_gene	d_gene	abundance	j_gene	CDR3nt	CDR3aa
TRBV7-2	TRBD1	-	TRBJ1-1	TGTGCCAGCAGCGAACTACAGGGGGCAGGCACTGAAGCTTTCTTT	CASSELQGAGTEAFF
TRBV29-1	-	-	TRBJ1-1	TGCAGCGTCTCAGAGAACACTGAAGCTTTCTTT	CSVSENTEAFF
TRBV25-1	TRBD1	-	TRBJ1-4	TGTGCCAGCAGCCCTGGGACAGGCCAGAGTGAAAAACTGTTTTTT	CASSPGTGQSEKLFF
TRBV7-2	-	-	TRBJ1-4	TGTGCCAGCAGCTTAAGAGCGTATAATGAAAAACTGTTTTTT	CASSLRAYNEKLFF
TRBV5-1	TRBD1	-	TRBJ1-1	TGCGCCAGCAGCTTGCAGGGGGATGGGACTGAAGCTTTCTTT	CASSLQGDGTEAFF
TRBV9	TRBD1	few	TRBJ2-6	TGTGCCAGCAGCGTAGATGCAGGGGGCCGCTCTGGGGCCAACGTCCTGACTTTC	CASSVDAGGRSGANVLTF
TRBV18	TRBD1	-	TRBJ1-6	TGTGCCAGCTCTCTCGGACAGGGGAATTCACCCCTCCACTTT	CASSLGQGNSPLHF
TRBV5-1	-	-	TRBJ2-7	TGCGCCAGCAGCTTGGGCCACAAGGACGAGCAGTACTTC	CASSLGHKDEQYF
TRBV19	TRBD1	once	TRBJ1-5	TGTGCCAGTATCACCCGGGACAGGGGGCATCAGCCCCAGCATTTT	CASITRDRGHQPQHF
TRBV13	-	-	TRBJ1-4	TGTGTCAGCAGCGCCAGGTGGGGGGAAAAACTGTTTTTT	CVSSARWGEKLFF
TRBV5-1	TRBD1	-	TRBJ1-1	TGCGCCAGCAGCTTGGAAGGACAGGGGAGGACTGAAGCTTTCTTT	CASSLEGQGRTEAFF
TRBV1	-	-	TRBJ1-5	TGCACCAGCAGCCGACAGGGGGCTGGCAATCAGCCCCAGCATTTT	CTSSRQGAGNQPQHF
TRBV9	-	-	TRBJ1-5	TGTGCCAGCAGCGTATCCGGGGCCCTCCATCAGCCCCAGCATTTT	CASSVSGALHQPQHF
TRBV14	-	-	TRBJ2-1	TGTGCCAGCAGCCAAGTCTTTGAGCAGTTCTTC	CASSQVFEQFF
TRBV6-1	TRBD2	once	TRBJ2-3	TGTGCCAGCGCTAGCGGGGGGCACACAGATACGCAGTATTTT	CASASGGHTDTQYF
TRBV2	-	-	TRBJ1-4	TGTGCCAGCAGAGCCGGGACCACTAATGAAAAACTGTTTTTT	CASRAGTTNEKLFF
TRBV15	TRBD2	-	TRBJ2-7	TGTGCCACCAGCACCGCCCCCGGGGGGGGCAACGATTACGAGCAGTACTTC	CATSTAPGGGNDYEQYF
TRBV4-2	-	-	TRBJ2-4	TGTGCCAGCAGCCAAGATCTGGCCTTAGCCAAAAACATTCAGTACTTC	CASSQDLALAKNIQYF
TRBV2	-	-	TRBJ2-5	TGTGCCAGCAGTGAAGGAGAGACCCAGTACTTC	CASSEGETQYF
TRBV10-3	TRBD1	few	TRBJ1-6	TGTGCCATCAGCGGGACAGGGGATACTTCACCCCTCCACTTT	CAISGTGDTSPLHF
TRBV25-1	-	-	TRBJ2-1	TGTGCCAGCAGTGAATCCGAAGGAAATGAGCAGTTCTTC	CASSESEGNEQFF
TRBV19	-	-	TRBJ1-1	TGTGCCAGTAGTATTCCGCGTACGGACACTGAAGCTTTCTTT	CASSIPRTDTEAFF
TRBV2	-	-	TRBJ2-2	TGTGCCAGCATGGTCCACGATCCCGGGGAGCTGTTTTTT	CASMVHDPGELFF
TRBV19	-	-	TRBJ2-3	TGTGCCAGTAGTCCCCGTCAGGGAACAGATACGCAGTATTTT	CASSPRQGTDTQYF
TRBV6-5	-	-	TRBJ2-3	TGTGCCAGCAGTTCTCTGACAGCCACAGATACGCAGTATTTT	CASSSLTATDTQYF
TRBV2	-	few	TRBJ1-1	TGTGCCAGAAGACGGGTGAACACTGAAGCTTTCTTT	CARRRVNTEAFF
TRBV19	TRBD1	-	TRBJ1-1	TGTGCCAGTAGTTGGGGACAGGGGACGAAGTCTGAAGCTTTCTTT	CASSWGQGTKSEAFF
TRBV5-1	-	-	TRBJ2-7	TGCGCCAGCAGCTTGGAGTGGCAGGGATTGGACGAGCAGTACTTC	CASSLEWQGLDEQYF
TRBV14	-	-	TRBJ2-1	TGTGCCAGCAGCCTCGGCTCAGCGCTGGATGAGCAGTTCTTC	CASSLGSALDEQFF
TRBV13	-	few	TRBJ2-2	TGTGCCAGCAGCTCCAACACCGGGGAGCTGTTTTTT	CASSSNTGELFF
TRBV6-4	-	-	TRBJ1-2	TGTGCCAGCAGTGACGTCCACAGGGCCCCAACGGGGGGCTACACCTTC	CASSDVHRAPTGGYTF
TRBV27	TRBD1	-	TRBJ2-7	TGTGCCAGCAGTACCGACAGGGGATTCTACGAGCAGTACTTC	CASSTDRGFYEQYF
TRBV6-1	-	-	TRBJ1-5	TGTGCCAGCAGTTTGGACTGGGGGGACCAGCCCCAGCATTTT	CASSLDWGDQPQHF
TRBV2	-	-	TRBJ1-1	TGTGCCAGCAGTGAGGCGGGTCGAGCTTTCTTT	CASSEAGRAFF
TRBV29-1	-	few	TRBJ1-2	TGCAGCGTTGAAGATCTTTACGAACGTGGCTACACCTTC	CSVEDLYERGYTF
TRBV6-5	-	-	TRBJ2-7	TGTGCCAGCGCCAGGGGCCCCGGATACGAGCAGTACTTC	CASARGPGYEQYF
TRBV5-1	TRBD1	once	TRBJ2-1	TGCGCCAGCAGCTTACAGGGGGCCCCCTACAATGAGCAGTTCTTC	CASSLQGAPYNEQFF
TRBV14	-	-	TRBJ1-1	TGTGCCAGCAGCCCGAGCGCCAACACTGAAGCTTTCTTT	CASSPSANTEAFF
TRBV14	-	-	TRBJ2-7	TGTGCCAGCAGCCAATCAGGATTGGCCTACGAGCAGTACTTC	CASSQSGLAYEQYF
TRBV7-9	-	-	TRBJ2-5	TGTGCCAGCAGCCCACCGTCCGGGACCCAGTACTTC	CASSPPSGTQYF
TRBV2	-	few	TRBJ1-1	TGTGCCAGCAGTGAAGGGTTGGCTAACACTGAAGCTTTCTTT	CASSEGLANTEAFF